This T cell receptor beta chain was observed in a study of blood T cell repertoires in COVID-19. About the study: Researchers got acute and convalescent COVID-19 samples from the United States, Italy and Spain. T cells, B-cell-depleted T cells, or PBMCs provided the cDNA or gDNA that served as material.

In the original workflow: Estimated nucleated cell counts came from reference gene primer amplification. Clones were read by immunoSEQ multiplex PCR, and TCRdb kept only the in-frame ones, dropping some. From that table come the V and J calls and clone size; the DNA was used to work out D and trimming. Of under 75,000 clones detected, 65% to 85% appear once; the ten largest clones hold about 5.5%. With V trimmed by 5 bases and J by 5 bases, 1 base remained unmatched. CDR1 is DFQATT, CDR2 SNEGSKA, per germline (reference sequence). The CDR3 runs 11 residues. Material: peripheral blood. This TCR was sampled from a woman in her seventies with acute or convalescent COVID-19. This sequence joins TRBV20-1 and TRBJ2-7, with TRBD1 matching 9 bases. The CDR3 DNA reads as TGCAGTGCTGGGACAGGGAACGAGCAGTACTTC. This encodes CSAGTGNEQYF.